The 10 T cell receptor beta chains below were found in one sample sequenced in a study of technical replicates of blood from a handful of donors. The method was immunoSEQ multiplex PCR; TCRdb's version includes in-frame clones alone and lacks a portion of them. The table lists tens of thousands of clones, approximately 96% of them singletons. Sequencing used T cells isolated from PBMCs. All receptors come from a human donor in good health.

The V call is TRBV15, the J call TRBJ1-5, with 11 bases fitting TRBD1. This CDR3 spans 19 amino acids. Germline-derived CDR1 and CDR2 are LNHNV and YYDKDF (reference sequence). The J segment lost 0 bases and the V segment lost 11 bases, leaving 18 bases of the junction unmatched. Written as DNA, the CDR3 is TGTGCCCTTACGGGAGGGACAGGGGGTTCAAGGTATAGCAATCAGCCCCAGCATTTT. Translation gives CALTGGTGGSRYSNQPQHF.

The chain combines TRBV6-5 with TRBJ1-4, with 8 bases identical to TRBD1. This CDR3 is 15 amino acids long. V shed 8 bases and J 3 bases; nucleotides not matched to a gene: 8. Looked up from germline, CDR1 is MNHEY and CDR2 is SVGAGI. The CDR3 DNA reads TGTGCCAGCGGACCGGACAGGGTCCCTAATGAAAAACTGTTTTTT. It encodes CASGPDRVPNEKLFF.

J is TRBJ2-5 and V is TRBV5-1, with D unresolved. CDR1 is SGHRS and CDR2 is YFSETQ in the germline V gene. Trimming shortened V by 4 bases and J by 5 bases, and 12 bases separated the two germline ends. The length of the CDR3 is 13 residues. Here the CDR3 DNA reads TGCGCCAGCAGCCCCCTCTACGGGGAGACCCAGTACTTC. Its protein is CASSPLYGETQYF.

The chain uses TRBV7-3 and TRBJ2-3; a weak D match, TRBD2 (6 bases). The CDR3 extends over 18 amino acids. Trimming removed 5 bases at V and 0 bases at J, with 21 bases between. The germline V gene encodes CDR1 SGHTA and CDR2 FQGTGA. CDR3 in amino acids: CASSNYSGEYSSTDTQYF. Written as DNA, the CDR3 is TGTGCCAGCAGCAATTATAGCGGAGAATACTCTAGCACAGATACGCAGTATTTT. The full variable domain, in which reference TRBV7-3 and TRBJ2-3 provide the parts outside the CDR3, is GAGVSQTPSNKVTEKGKYVELRCDPISGHTALYWYRQSLGQGPEFLIYFQGTGAADDSGLPNDRFFAVRPEGSVSTLKIQRTERGDSAVYLCASSNYSGEYSSTDTQYFGPGTRLTVL.

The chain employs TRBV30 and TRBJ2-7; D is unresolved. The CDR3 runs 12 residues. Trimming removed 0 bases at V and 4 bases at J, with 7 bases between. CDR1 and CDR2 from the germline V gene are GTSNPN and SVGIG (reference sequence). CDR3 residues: CAWSVDGYEQYF. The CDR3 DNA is TGTGCCTGGAGTGTAGACGGGTACGAGCAGTACTTC.

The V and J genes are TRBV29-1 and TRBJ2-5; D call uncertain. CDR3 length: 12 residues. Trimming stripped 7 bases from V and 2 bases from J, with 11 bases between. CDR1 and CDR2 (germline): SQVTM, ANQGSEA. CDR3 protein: CSADLHQETQYF. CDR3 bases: TGCAGCGCCGACTTGCATCAAGAGACCCAGTACTTC.

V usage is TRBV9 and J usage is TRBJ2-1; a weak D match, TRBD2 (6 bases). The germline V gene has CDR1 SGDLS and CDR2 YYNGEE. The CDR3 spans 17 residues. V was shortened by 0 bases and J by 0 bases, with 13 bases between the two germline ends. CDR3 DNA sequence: TGTGCCAGCAGCGTAGTGGGTGGGGGGAGCTCCTACAATGAGCAGTTCTTC. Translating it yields CASSVVGGGSSYNEQFF.

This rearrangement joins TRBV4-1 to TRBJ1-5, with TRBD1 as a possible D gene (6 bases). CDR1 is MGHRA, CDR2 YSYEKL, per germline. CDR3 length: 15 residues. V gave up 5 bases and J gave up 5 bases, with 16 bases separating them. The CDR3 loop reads CASSFRADSYQPQHF. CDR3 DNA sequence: TGCGCCAGCAGCTTTCGGGCGGACAGTTATCAGCCCCAGCATTTT.

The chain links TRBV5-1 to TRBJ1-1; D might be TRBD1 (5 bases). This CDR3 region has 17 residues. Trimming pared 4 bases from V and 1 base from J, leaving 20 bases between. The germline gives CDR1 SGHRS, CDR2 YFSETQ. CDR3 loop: CASSSLNAGMENTEAFF. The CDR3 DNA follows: TGCGCCAGCAGCAGTTTGAATGCAGGGATGGAGAACACTGAAGCTTTCTTT.

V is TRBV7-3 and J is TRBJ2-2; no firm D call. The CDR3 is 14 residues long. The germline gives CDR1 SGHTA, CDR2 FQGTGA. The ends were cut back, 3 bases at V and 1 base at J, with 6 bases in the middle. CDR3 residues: CASSLGRNTGELFF. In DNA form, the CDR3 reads TGTGCCAGCAGCTTGGGCAGGAACACCGGGGAGCTGTTTTTT.